The 4 T cell receptor beta chains presented below share a single source sample, sequenced in a study of CD8 T cells in Susac syndrome. RNA in amounts of about 0.5 to 1 ug was reverse transcribed with random hexamers. TCRdb redid the calling of the immunoSEQ multiplex PCR reads with MiXCR, one entry per CDR3 protein. The table shows under 200,000 distinct CDR3 sequences, with about 95% occurring only once. The material sequenced was CD8+ T cells from PBMCs. All receptors derive from a human donor with multiple sclerosis.

This chain connects TRBV30 to TRBJ2-7; D possibly uses TRBD1 or TRBD2 (6 bases each). Looked up from germline, CDR1 is GTSNPN and CDR2 is SVGIG (reference sequence). V dropped 4 bases and J dropped 5 bases, with 9 bases sitting between them. The CDR3 sequence is 11 residues long. This chain's CDR3 is CAWMGGHEQYF. CDR3 in DNA: TGTGCCTGGATGGGGGGCCACGAGCAGTACTTC. Drawing the rest from reference TRBV30 and TRBJ2-7, the complete variable domain is SQTIHQWPATLVQPVGSPLSLECTVEGTSNPNLYWYRQAAGRGLQLLFYSVGIGQISSEVPQNLSASRPQDRQFILSSKKLLLSDSGFYLCAWMGGHEQYFGPGTRLTVT.

The J gene is TRBJ2-7, the V gene TRBV27, with TRBD1 as a possible D gene (6 bases). CDR3 length: 11 residues. V shed 8 bases and J shed 2 bases, with 7 bases lying between them. In germline, CDR1 is MNHEY, CDR2 SMNVEV (reference sequence). The CDR3 nucleotides are TGTGCCAGCGGGGGCGCCTACGAGCAGTACTTC. It is translated as CASGGAYEQYF.

The rearrangement uses TRBV4-2 and TRBJ2-7; TRBD1 is a possible D gene (5 bases). Trimming cost V 0 bases and J 2 bases, with 14 bases left between them. The germline CDR1 and CDR2 sequences are LGHNA and YNFKEQ. There are 16 residues in the CDR3. The CDR3 loop is CASSQDLQVLPYEQYF. The CDR3 DNA follows: TGTGCCAGCAGCCAAGATCTACAGGTTCTCCCCTACGAGCAGTACTTC.

V usage is TRBV12-3 or TRBV12-4 and J usage is TRBJ1-2; possibly TRBD1 for D (5 bases). V lost 6 bases and J 4 bases, leaving 6 bases between the germline ends. The CDR3 is made up of 11 amino acids. The CDR3 region has the DNA TGTGCCAGCAGGGGGGGCTATGGCTACACCTTC. As protein: CASRGGYGYTF.